Sequencing of this T cell receptor beta chain was carried out in a study of identical twins. V dropped 4 bases and J dropped 1; count of bases not matched to a gene: 8. This CDR3 is 16 amino acids long. CDR1 and CDR2 from the germline V gene are SGHRS and YFSETQ. Study-level points and caveats: Insertions were reduced in abundant cord blood beta clonotypes but not in memory repertoires.

TCRdb independently ran MiXCR on the 5' RACE reads; one entry per CDR3 protein. The data hold a few hundred thousand distinct CDR3 sequences, with approximately 10% observed a single time. This clonotype appeared many times. What it binds is unknown. The sequenced sample was naive T cells sorted from blood. The TCR originated in a woman between 45 and 60 years old in good health. The chain joins TRBV5-1 to TRBJ2-1, with 7 bases fitting TRBD1. CDR3 coding DNA: TGCGCCAGCAGCCCGGGACAGCTTCTTTCCTACAATGAGCAGTTCTTC. The encoded protein is CASSPGQLLSYNEQFF.